The subject of this entry is one TCR beta chain. Its antigen is unknown. V dropped 4 bases and J dropped 4 bases, with 7 bases sitting between them. CDR1 and CDR2 from the germline V gene are LNHDA and SQIVND (reference sequence). CDR3 size: 12 residues. TCR beta libraries were built with iRepertoire HTBI primers and Arm-PCR of CDR3 regions. TCRdb reprocessed the multiplex PCR reads via MiXCR and lists one record per CDR3 protein. Of roughly 500,000 distinct CDR3 sequences in the sample, 13% to 15% are singletons; the top ten hold under 20%. This sample's time point: newly diagnosed GD, antithyroid drugs for less than 3 months. PBMC RNA was the source of the TCR library. All patients originated from an endocrinology department located in Xi'an, China. The source of the sample is a study of regulatory T cells in long-lasting Graves disease. Whole-study results and caveats: Relative to newly diagnosed Graves' patients, persistent ones had lower TCR diversity.

A further study also used this sample, focusing on T cells in Graves' hyperthyroidism and ophthalmopathy. That publication notes: Most thyroid clonotypes expanded above 0.001 were also detected in blood. Separating ophthalmopathy from stable hyperthyroidism was achieved by a 13 V-J model.

The clonotype comes from a woman between 45 and 65 years old with Graves disease. The gene calls are TRBV19 and TRBJ1-1, with D uncertain. The source material was peripheral blood mononuclear cells (PBMCs), sampled at new diagnosis, from a patient treated with antithyroid drugs. CDR3 coding DNA: TGTGCCAGTAGTACGGGTTTCACTGAAGCTTTCTTT. This translates into CASSTGFTEAFF.